The clone carrying this T cell receptor beta chain showed up many times. Its antigen is still unknown. These data are taken from a study of CD8 T cells in ankylosing spondylitis. Notes on the study in general: For ankylosing spondylitis blood, a TCR beta motif of seven to nine highly homologous variants appeared characteristic.

Per the germline V gene, CDR1 is SGHAT and CDR2 is FQNNGV. The length of the CDR3 is 16 residues. With 6 bases clipped from V and 2 bases from J, the junction kept 9 bases outside the gene matches. Using its own MiXCR run on the 5' RACE reads, TCRdb lists one record per CDR3 protein. Of a few hundred thousand distinct CDR3 sequences listed, 20% to 25% are singletons. V is TRBV11-2 and J is TRBJ2-1; TRBD1 aligns across 8 bases. The receptor was isolated from a male donor with ankylosing spondylitis. Source material: blood, either unsorted or a sorted T cell fraction (not recorded which). CDR3 in DNA: TGTGCCAGCAGATCCGCCGGGACAGGCGCCTACAATGAGCAGTTCTTC. It specifies CASRSAGTGAYNEQFF.